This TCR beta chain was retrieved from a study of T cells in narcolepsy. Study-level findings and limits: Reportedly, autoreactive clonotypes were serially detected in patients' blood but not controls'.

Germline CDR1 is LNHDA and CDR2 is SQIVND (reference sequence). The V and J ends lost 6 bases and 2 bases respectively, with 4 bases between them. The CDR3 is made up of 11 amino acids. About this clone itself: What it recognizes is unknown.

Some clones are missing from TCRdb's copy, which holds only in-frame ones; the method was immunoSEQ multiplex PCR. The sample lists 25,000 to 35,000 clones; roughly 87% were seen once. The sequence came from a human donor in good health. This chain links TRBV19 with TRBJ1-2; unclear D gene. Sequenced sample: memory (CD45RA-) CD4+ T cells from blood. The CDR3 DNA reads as TGTGCCAGTAGCAGAAACTATGGCTACACCTTC. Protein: CASSRNYGYTF.